This T cell receptor (beta chain) appears in the sequencing data of a study of technical replicates of blood from a handful of donors (dated by TCRdb to about 2017). V drops 4 bases and J drops 7 bases, leaving 26 bases in between. The CDR3 holds 17 amino acids from the cysteine to the phenylalanine. The read is trimmed to its CDR3 DNA, 51 bases read in frame from base 1. In the germline V gene, CDR1 corresponds to SGHDT and CDR2 to YYEEEE. Library generation was performed with the immunoSEQ multiplex PCR assay. TCRdb's version of the immuneACCESS table is confined to in-frame rearrangements and falls short of the full clone set. An unresolved V gene accounts for under half of the shortfall where checked; the remainder is of unknown origin. The sample yields over 55,000 clones; approximately 84% were counted once. The biggest ten clones account for more than 4.5% of the sample. On this clone: Its antigen remains unidentified. No much larger clonotype is one base removed from it; base qualities were not supplied.

Sequenced: PBMCs. This TCR was recovered from a human donor in good health. Some clones in this sample may be carry-over from other donors' samples. Here the chain combines TRBV5-6 and TRBJ1-2; tentative D gene TRBD1, with 5 bases matching. The CDR3 amino acid sequence is: CASSTGRPAIWGGGYTF. The DNA sequence is given as TGTGCCAGCAGCACGGGACGGCCTGCAATTTGGGGGGGTGGCTACACCTTC.